This record covers a single T cell receptor (beta chain). Its cognate antigen has yet to be identified. Base qualities were left out, and no much larger clone turns up one base away. Preparation of the library involved the immunoSEQ multiplex PCR assay. RNA was extracted from all samples and reverse transcribed into cDNA as template for TCR sequencing. First-strand cDNA was synthesized using SuperScript III with a 2:1 mix of oligo-dT and random hexamers. A synthetic immune receptor repertoire was used to gauge amplification bias, and whatever bias remained was removed computationally. In the source study's methods: Raw reads were preprocessed to remove errors, and CDR3 was defined by IMGT conventions from the conserved cysteine to phenylalanine. Clonality was calculated as 1 minus Shannon entropy normalized by log2 of the number of productive unique TCRs. Whether each scalp clone was CD4 or CD8 was inferred by checking scalp TCRbeta sequences against the CD4 and CD8 repertoires from sorted blood. Imported from immuneACCESS, the table was reduced by TCRdb to in-frame sequences with V and J called. These copies leave out some clones; in studies compared against another copy, an unresolved V gene accounts for under half, and the cause of the remainder is not known. V and J calls and clone size are those listed in that table; D and trimming were worked out from the DNA. The sample records around 150,000 clones, 60% to 75% of which are singletons. About 14% of the sample rests with the top ten.

These data belong to a study of CD8+ T cells in alopecia areata (dated by TCRdb to between 2017 and 2018). The study in broad terms: The treated patients, all with moderate-to-severe alopecia areata, were enrolled in an open-label pilot trial of oral tofacitinib given at 5 to 10 mg twice daily. Patients received tofacitinib for 6 to 18 months and were then followed off drug for 6 months to check for delayed response and recurrence. Disease severity in treated patients was measured with the SALT score, which quantifies the percentage of affected scalp surface area. The study used high-throughput TCRbeta sequencing to examine T cell clonal expansion in alopecia areata, in both the C3H/HeJ mouse model and human patients. On the human side, TCRbeta sequencing was run on scalp tissue and on sorted CD4+ and CD8+ peripheral blood T cells from healthy controls and from alopecia areata patients with either patchy or totalis/universalis disease. Biopsies were taken from tofacitinib-treated patients at baseline and at 4 and 24 weeks of treatment, and a later scalp biopsy was taken in several of the tofacitinib-treated patients. Scalp clonality was compared among normal scalp (n=4), patchy alopecia areata scalp (n=8), and alopecia totalis/universalis scalp (n=8). RNA was obtained with the PAXgene miRNA kit for fixed scalp, the miRNeasy kit for PBMCs, and the RNeasy kit for mouse skin. TCRbeta CDR3 regions were amplified by immunoSEQ multiplex PCR with 35 Vbeta forward and 13 Jbeta reverse primers.

What the work shows at the level of the full study, not this receptor alone: Unlike mouse skin, which is dominated by gammadelta T cells, normal human skin has resident alphabeta T cells that are also sequenced, and this complicates analysis of the scalp TCR repertoire. Compared with normal scalp, lesional scalp, particularly in alopecia totalis/universalis, had higher clonality and more expanded CD8+ clones, which suggests antigenic drive. TCR sequences shared between patients were less clear than in mice, possibly partly because of HLA diversity in the patient population. Tofacitinib significantly lowered scalp clonality and the number of expanded CD8+ clones among the top 100 scalp clones. Many expanded lesional clones persisted in scalp and blood during tofacitinib treatment, which may partly explain relapse after stopping treatment. Because the treated cohort was small and included a single nonresponder, larger studies are needed to assess links between baseline CD8+ expansion and response.

Explained via the paper, the time point label denotes: less than 25 weeks on oral tofacitinib. This specimen's treatment or condition label, interpreted: oral pan-JAK inhibitor, 5-10 mg twice daily. Lesional scalp punch biopsies and peripheral blood were collected from alopecia areata patients. PBMCs were separated by density centrifugation and stained for CD3, CD4 and CD8, after which CD4+ and CD8+ T cells were sorted on a FACSAria. The CDR3, cysteine through phenylalanine, is 10 amino acids long. The read is trimmed to its CDR3 DNA, 30 bases read in frame from base 1. For CDR1 and CDR2, the germline V gene lists SQVTM and ANQGSEA. Trimming removed 6 bases from V and 6 bases from J, leaving 8 bases between the germline ends.

This chain is built from TRBV29-1 and TRBJ2-5; the D gene lacks a confident call. The TCR was taken from a human donor with alopecia areata. This specimen was CD4+ T cells sorted from blood, taken at week 24, from a patient treated with tofacitinib. For the CDR3, the sequence is CSVVIQTQYF. At the DNA level, the sequence is TGCAGCGTAGTGATCCAGACCCAGTACTTC.